The rows below give T cell receptor beta chains drawn from one sample of a study of somatic mutations in cytotoxic T cells in rheumatoid arthritis. Libraries were prepared by immunoSEQ multiplex PCR; TCRdb keeps only in-frame clonotypes and omits some of them. The table lists 18,000 or so clones, approximately 80% of them singletons. Sequencing was done on a sample of CD8+ T cells sorted from blood. The receptors shown here come from an adult with rheumatoid arthritis. Both conserved end residues are part of each CDR3.

J	V	CDR3
TRBJ2-1	TRBV9	CASSVGGRSYNEQFF
TRBJ1-2	TRBV11-2	CASSSGTAYGYTF
TRBJ2-7	TRBV10-2	CASSGGLSYEQYF
TRBJ1-4	TRBV9	CASSVGPAGLDQKLFF
TRBJ2-7	TRBV29-1	CSVVIGPPAEQYF
TRBJ2-7	TRBV18	CASSQREAPYEQYF
TRBJ2-7	TRBV29-1	CSVEGPAVTGRREQYF
TRBJ2-7	TRBV29-1	CSVERRDEQYF
TRBJ2-5	TRBV4-2	CASSPTSVAGETQYF
TRBJ1-5	TRBV7-9	CASSTGGQPQHF
TRBJ1-1	TRBV27	CASRGTDDTEAFF
TRBJ2-3	TRBV6-4	CASMVTSGSTDTQYF
TRBJ1-6	TRBV5-6	CASSLVGKGSPLHF
TRBJ1-1	TRBV11-2	CASSLVGDIVNTEAFF
TRBJ2-7	TRBV7-6	CASSLGPIAYEQYF
TRBJ1-5	TRBV2	CASSVQGASNQPQHF